The 18 T cell receptor beta chains reported below all come from one sample, sequenced in a study of graft-versus-host responses after intestinal transplantation. Some clones are missing from TCRdb's copy, which holds only in-frame ones; the method was immunoSEQ multiplex PCR. The sample has under 65,000 clones, roughly 93% seen once. What these receptors recognize is not known. The sample was unstimulated CD4+ T cells sorted from spleen or lymph node cells, taken before transplant. These receptors came from a human donor who was the organ donor for an intestinal transplant.

V gene TRBV4-3 combines with J gene TRBJ2-1; 7 bases line up with TRBD1. Looked up from germline, CDR1 is LGHNA and CDR2 is YSLEER. The CDR3 length is 10 residues. Germline trimming cut 6 bases from V and 15 bases from J; bases unmatched to any gene: 5. Written as DNA, the CDR3 is TGCGCCAGCAGTACCAGGGGGATGTTCTTC. Protein sequence: CASSTRGMFF.

The chain has TRBV5-4 and TRBJ1-5; D possibly corresponds to TRBD1 (6 bases). Germline V lookup: CDR1 SGHNT, CDR2 YYREEE (reference sequence). V lost 2 bases to trimming and J lost 6 bases, with 9 bases between them. The CDR3 length is 13 residues. In DNA, the CDR3 is TGTGCCAGCAGCTTACAGGGAAGTCAGCCCCAGCATTTT. It yields the protein CASSLQGSQPQHF.

The rearrangement uses TRBV2 and TRBJ1-4; D gene ambiguous. The CDR3 covers 15 residues. Trimming cost V 2 bases and J 5 bases, with 12 bases left between them. Germline CDR1 SNHLY, CDR2 FYNNEI. The CDR3 sequence is CASSEIPLLNEKLFF. DNA of the CDR3: TGTGCCAGCAGTGAAATCCCCCTTCTAAATGAAAAACTGTTTTTT.

V gene TRBV4-1 combines with J gene TRBJ2-5; D is unclear. V dropped 4 bases and J dropped 4 bases, with 16 bases sitting between them. This CDR3 spans 15 amino acids. Germline lookup yields CDR1 MGHRA and CDR2 YSYEKL. CDR3 residues: CASSPLGLSLETQYF. DNA of the CDR3: TGCGCCAGCAGCCCCCTAGGCCTAAGTTTAGAGACCCAGTACTTC.

V gene TRBV21-1 combines with J gene TRBJ2-3; the table's D call, TRBD1, was not checked against the DNA. TRBV21-1 is labeled a pseudogene. The CDR3 extends over 16 amino acids. CDR3 region: CASSKVRDRVKDTQYF. The CDR3 DNA reads TGTGCCAGCAGCAAAGTCCGGGACAGGGTAAAAGATACGCAGTATTTT.

This CDR3 is CASSTGQGPETQYF. The CDR3 region has the DNA TGTGCCAGCAGCACAGGACAGGGGCCCGAGACCCAGTACTTC. This chain connects TRBV7-9 to TRBJ2-5; TRBD1 matches at 9 bases. This CDR3 spans 14 amino acids. Germline lookup yields CDR1 SEHNR and CDR2 FQNEAQ (reference sequence). V shed 5 bases, J shed 5 bases, and the junction held 6 bases outside the gene matches.

This rearrangement joins TRBV11-3 to TRBJ2-5, with D perhaps TRBD2 (6 bases). This CDR3 is built from 16 residues. Germline CDR1 reads SGHNT; CDR2 reads YENEEA. Trimming shortened V by 0 bases and J by 4 bases, and 15 bases separated the two germline ends. This CDR3 reads CASSLEVLGGRETQYF. The CDR3 DNA is TGTGCCAGCAGCTTAGAAGTTCTGGGGGGTCGAGAGACCCAGTACTTC.

V and J are TRBV10-2 and TRBJ2-7; no definite D call. This CDR3 contains 14 residues. CDR1 WSHSY and CDR2 SAAADI come from the germline V gene. The germline V and J ends were trimmed by 3 bases and 3 bases, with 12 bases remaining between them. The CDR3 DNA is TGCGCCAGCAGTGATAACGGTCGGGTCTACGAGCAGTACTTC. Its translation is CASSDNGRVYEQYF.

The rearrangement joins TRBV7-2 to TRBJ2-1; D is ambiguous. The CDR3 runs 15 residues. Germline CDR1 is SGHTA and CDR2 is FQGNSA. V dropped 2 bases and J dropped 2 bases, with 10 bases sitting between them. This CDR3 reads CASSLTFGAYNEQFF. The DNA of the CDR3 is TGTGCCAGCAGCTTAACTTTCGGAGCCTACAATGAGCAGTTCTTC.

The chain is built from TRBV11-2 and TRBJ2-3, with 8 bases matching TRBD2. Germline CDR1 and CDR2: SGHAT and FQNNGV. The length of the CDR3 is 15 residues. With 3 bases clipped from V and 5 bases from J, the junction kept 7 bases outside the gene matches. The CDR3 is CASSFGRGGEDTQYF. The CDR3 bases are TGTGCCAGCAGCTTTGGTCGGGGGGGCGAAGATACGCAGTATTTT.

The chain employs TRBV19 and TRBJ1-2, with a weak D call TRBD1 (5 bases). The CDR3 is 13 residues long. Germline CDR1 reads LNHDA; CDR2 reads SQIVND (reference sequence). V lost 3 bases, J lost 6 bases, and 11 bases lay in between. The CDR3 here is CASSMGGKNGYTF. In DNA, the CDR3 is TGTGCCAGTAGTATGGGGGGAAAGAATGGCTACACCTTC. The full variable domain, completed using reference TRBV19 and TRBJ1-2, is DGGITQSPKYLFRKEGQNVTLSCEQNLNHDAMYWYRQDPGQGLRLIYYSQIVNDFQKGDIAEGYSVSREKKESFPLTVTSAQKNPTAFYLCASSMGGKNGYTFGSGTRLTVV.

The chain uses TRBV11-2 and TRBJ2-1, with 8 bases identical to TRBD2. The CDR3 extends over 15 amino acids. Germline loops: CDR1 SGHAT, CDR2 FQNNGV. With 5 bases clipped from V and 4 bases from J, the junction kept 7 bases outside the gene matches. In DNA form, the CDR3 reads TGTGCCAGCAGCACCCTAGCGGGCAGGTACAATGAGCAGTTCTTC. Protein product: CASSTLAGRYNEQFF. Full variable domain (rest looked up from reference TRBV11-2 and TRBJ2-1): EAGVAQSPRYKIIEKRQSVAFWCNPISGHATLYWYQQILGQGPKLLIQFQNNGVVDDSQLPKDRFSAERLKGVDSTLKIQPAKLEDSAVYLCASSTLAGRYNEQFFGPGTRLTVL.

The V and J genes are TRBV15 and TRBJ1-3; D is possibly TRBD1 (6 bases). The ends were cut back, 1 base at V and 3 bases at J, with 13 bases in the middle. The V gene's germline CDR1 is LNHNV and CDR2 YYDKDF (reference sequence). This CDR3 is 16 amino acids long. CDR3: CATSRAQGIGGNTIYF. In DNA form, the CDR3 reads TGTGCCACCAGCAGAGCACAGGGAATTGGTGGAAACACCATATATTTT.

This chain links TRBV16 with TRBJ1-6; perhaps TRBD1 as D (5 bases). The CDR3 consists of 16 residues. Germline V CDR1 and CDR2: KGHSY, FQNENV. Trimming shortened V by 0 bases and J by 6 bases, and 12 bases separated the two germline ends. CDR3 residues: CASSQSTGLPNSPLHF. Written as DNA, the CDR3 is TGTGCCAGCAGCCAATCCACAGGTCTACCTAATTCACCCCTCCACTTT. Variable domain in full (rest from reference TRBV16 and TRBJ1-6): GEEVAQTPKHLVRGEGQKAKLYCAPIKGHSYVFWYQQVLKNEFKFLISFQNENVFDETGMPKERFSAKCLPNSPCSLEIQATKLEDSAVYFCASSQSTGLPNSPLHFGNGTRLTVT.

This clone showed up just a few times. V usage is TRBV18 and J usage is TRBJ1-1, with unresolved D. The length of the CDR3 is 14 residues. Germline-derived CDR1 and CDR2 are KGHSH and LQKENI. V lost 5 bases to trimming and J lost 0 bases, with 10 bases between them. The CDR3 protein is CASSYGVMNTEAFF. CDR3 coding DNA: TGTGCCAGCTCATACGGGGTGATGAACACTGAAGCTTTCTTT.

The CDR3 protein is CASSLGADTGELFF. DNA of the CDR3: TGTGCCAGCAGCTTAGGTGCAGACACCGGGGAGCTGTTTTTT. This sequence joins TRBV7-6 and TRBJ2-2; D not certain. The V end was cut by 1 base, the J end by 3 bases, with 6 bases between. The CDR3 has 14 residues. Germline CDR1 SGHVS, CDR2 FNYEAQ.

This chain links TRBV7-4 with TRBJ2-5; D may match TRBD1 or TRBD2 (5 bases each). Trimming cost V 3 bases and J 11 bases, with 28 bases left between them. Germline CDR1 reads SGHVT; CDR2 reads SQSDAQ. The length of the CDR3 is 17 residues. CDR3 sequence reads: CASSFRGALSLPNGQYF. CDR3 sequence (DNA): TGTGCCAGCAGCTTCAGAGGGGCGCTGTCCTTACCGAACGGGCAGTACTTC.

The chain combines TRBV10-3 with TRBJ2-3, with D hard to call. This CDR3 is built from 12 residues. V lost 10 bases and J 7 bases, leaving 15 bases between the germline ends. Germline CDR1 reads ENHRY; CDR2 reads SYGVKD. CDR3: CATLGPTNTQYF. As DNA, the CDR3 is TGTGCCACCCTAGGACCCACGAATACGCAGTATTTT.